This T cell receptor (beta chain) appears in the sequencing data of a study of shared clonotypes between healthy human individuals. CD45RA-negative memory and CD45RA+ naive subsets were split from the CD4+ cells. Overall study findings and caveats: Shared across several donors were approximately 5% of the naive CD4 clonotypes. Rarefaction showed that sequencing of sorted subsets was incomplete (despite large depth).

With 3 bases removed from V and 5 bases from J, the gap between germline ends came to 11 bases. There are 13 residues in the CDR3. Germline lookup yields CDR1 SGHNT and CDR2 YENEEA. Clones were read by immunoSEQ multiplex PCR, and TCRdb kept only the in-frame ones, dropping some. Counted here are approximately 1,500,000 clones, 95% to 99% occurring once; the ten biggest clones make up 0.45%. This clone was seen just once. Its antigen is undetermined. The source is a man aged 30 to 45 in good health. The specimen sequenced was naive CD4+ T cells sorted from blood. Subset described: CD45RA+ positively selected. This chain joins TRBV11-3 and TRBJ2-7; TRBD1 or TRBD2 may be the D gene (5 bases each). The CDR3 region is CASSFGGMNEQYF. CDR3 DNA sequence: TGTGCCAGCAGCTTTGGGGGAATGAACGAGCAGTACTTC. Filled out from reference TRBV11-3 and TRBJ2-7, the complete variable domain reads EAGVVQSPRYKIIEKKQPVAFWCNPISGHNTLYWYLQNLGQGPELLIRYENEEAVDDSQLPKDRFSAERLKGVDSTLKIQPAELGDSAVYLCASSFGGMNEQYFGPGTRLTVT.